This entry features one T cell receptor beta chain sequence. Its antigen is undetermined. The time point: patch test 1, 2 weeks after DPC sensitization. Regarding treatment: therapeutic diphenylcyclopropenone sensitization with weekly scalp DPC. This entry belongs to a study of human T cells and chemical hapten exposure. As the library was built, unique molecular identifiers were attached to individual cDNA molecules. In TCRdb, the RACE reads were re-called with MiXCR into one record per CDR3 protein. Here the sample spans around 150,000 distinct CDR3 sequences, around 13% being singletons. Study-level points and caveats: Counts of expanded TCRs at PT1 were positively correlated with patch test score. Relative to controls, expanded TCRs formed significantly more large CDR3 similarity clusters.

Sequenced here: whole blood, sampled in connection with sensitization to the hapten diphenylcyclopropenone (DPC). The TCR sequence derives from a woman aged 30 to 39 with alopecia areata. Some clones in this sample may be carry-over from other donors' samples.

DNA for the CDR3: TGCAGCGCAACAGGGCCCGATACGCAGTATTTT. It yields the protein CSATGPDTQYF. The gene calls are TRBV29-1 and TRBJ2-3, with D perhaps matching TRBD1 (6 bases). V was shortened by 7 bases and J by 6 bases, with 11 bases between the two germline ends. CDR1 SQVTM and CDR2 ANQGSEA come from the germline V gene. The CDR3 covers 11 residues.